These T cell receptor beta chains were read from a single sample in a study of T cells after yellow fever vaccination. From the 5' RACE reads, TCRdb called clonotypes with MiXCR, one entry per CDR3 protein. Among hundreds of thousands of distinct CDR3 sequences, about 9.5% were seen once, and the ten largest hold roughly 18%. This specimen consisted of PBMCs, obtained on the day of the first yellow fever vaccination. All receptors come from a man aged 18 to 29 who received the YFV17D yellow fever vaccine. CDR3s include the opening cysteine and the closing phenylalanine or tryptophan. D genes are given only for firm matches. Clone size is stated in some rows and not others, as once, few, many or a class when expanded.

J gene | V gene | D gene | clone size | CDR3 protein | CDR3 DNA
TRBJ2-1 | TRBV15 | . | . | CATSRPSGSYNEQFF | TGTGCCACCAGCAGACCCTCCGGATCCTACAATGAGCAGTTCTTC
TRBJ1-2 | TRBV6-1 | TRBD1 | few | CASSRHPQGTYGYTF | TGTGCCAGCAGTCGACACCCACAGGGGACCTATGGCTACACCTTC
TRBJ2-1 | TRBV5-1 | . | few | CASSAGTVYNEQFF | TGCGCCAGCAGCGCAGGGACGGTCTACAATGAGCAGTTCTTC
TRBJ2-1 | TRBV14 | TRBD1 | . | CASSQGHGTGGWNEQFF | TGTGCCAGCAGCCAAGGACACGGGACAGGGGGATGGAATGAGCAGTTCTTC
TRBJ1-1 | TRBV29-1 | . | few | CSVEGVDRTLNTEAFF | TGCAGCGTTGAAGGTGTGGACCGCACACTGAACACTGAAGCTTTCTTT
TRBJ1-6 | TRBV6-5 | . | . | CASSYTSTPINLLHF | TGTGCCAGCAGCTACACCAGCACCCCGATAAATCTGCTCCACTTT
TRBJ2-1 | TRBV7-2 | TRBD2 | . | CASSFKVAGPNNEQFF | TGTGCCAGCAGCTTCAAAGTAGCGGGGCCGAACAATGAGCAGTTCTTC
TRBJ2-3 | TRBV6-2/TRBV6-3 | TRBD1 | . | CATRNRGRGTDTQYF | TGTGCCACCCGGAACAGGGGTCGGGGCACAGATACGCAGTATTTT
TRBJ1-5 | TRBV10-3 | . | few | CAISESRGYSNQPQHF | TGTGCCATCAGTGAGTCGAGGGGATATAGCAATCAGCCCCAGCATTTT
TRBJ2-1 | TRBV4-3 | . | . | CASSQEFRNEQFF | TGCGCCAGCAGCCAAGAGTTCAGAAATGAGCAGTTCTTC
TRBJ2-1 | TRBV19 | . | many | CASGRALNEQFF | TGTGCCAGCGGGCGGGCCCTCAATGAGCAGTTCTTC
TRBJ1-2 | TRBV5-1 | . | . | CASTPPGSGERYTF | TGCGCCAGCACCCCACCAGGGAGTGGTGAACGATACACCTTC
TRBJ1-1 | TRBV18 | TRBD1 | . | CASSPRDSTTEAFF | TGTGCCAGCTCACCCAGGGACAGCACCACTGAAGCTTTCTTT
TRBJ1-2 | TRBV20-1 | TRBD1 | few | CSAKTGYGYTF | TGCAGTGCCAAGACAGGGTATGGCTACACCTTC
TRBJ1-5 | TRBV3-1 | . | many | CASSLQGQPQHF | TGTGCCAGCAGCCTTCAGGGTCAGCCCCAGCATTTT
TRBJ2-2 | TRBV5-1 | TRBD1 | . | CASSWTGSVGELFF | TGCGCCAGCAGCTGGACAGGATCGGTCGGGGAGCTGTTTTTT
TRBJ1-3 | TRBV4-1 | TRBD1 | few | CASSQVPGQATIYF | TGCGCCAGCAGCCAAGTCCCGGGACAGGCTACCATATATTTT
TRBJ1-1 | TRBV20-1 | . | few | CSARARTANTEAFF | TGCAGTGCTAGAGCGCGGACAGCTAACACTGAAGCTTTCTTT
TRBJ2-1 | TRBV11-2 | . | . | CATTPGTTRYNEQFF | TGTGCCACCACCCCCGGGACGACGCGATACAATGAGCAGTTCTTC
TRBJ1-5 | TRBV9 | . | few | CASSQRDGFDQPQHF | TGTGCCAGCAGCCAGAGGGATGGTTTCGATCAGCCCCAGCATTTT
TRBJ1-5 | TRBV7-2 | . | . | CASSLQGQEPQHF | TGTGCCAGCAGCCTGCAGGGTCAGGAGCCCCAGCATTTT
TRBJ2-5 | TRBV5-6 | . | few | CASSVGLAGIGETQYF | TGTGCCAGCAGCGTGGGTCTGGCAGGGATTGGAGAGACCCAGTACTTC
TRBJ1-2 | TRBV7-2 | . | few | CASSSQRGFTDLGYTF | TGTGCCAGCAGCTCCCAGCGGGGGTTTACGGATCTGGGCTACACCTTC
TRBJ1-6 | TRBV19 | TRBD1 | . | CASSTGTGPYNSPLHF | TGTGCCAGTAGTACCGGGACAGGTCCCTATAATTCACCCCTCCACTTT
TRBJ1-2 | TRBV5-1 | . | . | CASSAQVVHGYTF | TGCGCCAGCAGCGCGCAGGTTGTACATGGCTACACCTTC
TRBJ1-1 | TRBV12-3/TRBV12-4 | TRBD1 | . | CAISPWDSPITMNTEAFF | TGTGCCATCAGTCCTTGGGACAGCCCAATTACCATGAACACTGAAGCTTTCTTT
TRBJ2-3 | TRBV10-2 | . | many | CASSESGVGTQYF | TGCGCCAGCAGTGAGTCGGGGGTGGGAACGCAGTATTTT
TRBJ2-7 | TRBV4-2 | . | . | CASSQGKGWLYEQYF | TGTGCCAGCAGCCAAGGAAAAGGGTGGCTCTACGAGCAGTACTTC
TRBJ2-5 | TRBV4-1 | . | many | CASSQQLWQGKQETQYF | TGCGCCAGCAGCCAGCAATTGTGGCAGGGGAAACAAGAGACCCAGTACTTC
TRBJ2-1 | TRBV14 | TRBD2 | few | CASSQHRTSGGPMLYNEQFF | TGTGCCAGCAGCCAACACCGGACTAGCGGGGGGCCCATGCTCTACAATGAGCAGTTCTTC
TRBJ2-7 | TRBV2 | . | . | CAGGFGYEQYF | TGTGCCGGCGGATTTGGGTACGAGCAGTACTTC
TRBJ2-2 | TRBV20-1 | TRBD2 | many | CSASSGANTGELFF | TGCAGTGCTTCTAGCGGGGCAAACACCGGGGAGCTGTTTTTT
TRBJ2-1 | TRBV5-1 | . | few | CASFRGPNEQFF | TGCGCCAGCTTCCGCGGGCCCAATGAGCAGTTCTTC
TRBJ2-7 | TRBV30 | . | . | CAWSLGRYEQYF | TGTGCCTGGAGTCTCGGGCGGTACGAGCAGTACTTC
TRBJ1-5 | TRBV5-8 | TRBD1 | few | CASSLDTGGRDQPQHF | TGTGCCAGCAGCTTAGATACAGGGGGCCGAGATCAGCCCCAGCATTTT
TRBJ2-1 | TRBV12-3/TRBV12-4 | TRBD2 | . | CASSLGLAGGPHEQFF | TGTGCCAGCAGTTTAGGTCTAGCGGGGGGGCCACATGAGCAGTTCTTC
TRBJ2-2 | TRBV5-4 | TRBD1 | many | CASSTGAGELFF | TGTGCCAGCAGCACAGGGGCCGGGGAGCTGTTTTTT
TRBJ2-7 | TRBV7-2 | TRBD1 | many | CASSKDRGLEMYF | TGTGCCAGCAGCAAGGACAGGGGGCTGGAGATGTACTTC
TRBJ1-5 | TRBV19 | TRBD1 | . | CASGTGSNQPQHF | TGTGCCAGTGGGACAGGATCAAATCAGCCCCAGCATTTT
TRBJ2-5 | TRBV6-6 | TRBD2 | few | CASTPPGGETQYF | TGTGCCAGCACTCCCCCGGGGGGGGAGACCCAGTACTTC
TRBJ2-6 | TRBV9 | . | . | CASSVGAGSSGANVLTF | TGTGCCAGCAGCGTAGGGGCTGGGAGCTCTGGGGCCAACGTCCTGACTTTC
TRBJ2-1 | TRBV2 | TRBD2 | few | CASRPLVTSGSSINEQFF | TGTGCCAGCCGACCGCTAGTAACTAGCGGGAGTTCGATCAATGAGCAGTTCTTC
TRBJ2-2 | TRBV6-2/TRBV6-3 | TRBD1 | many | CASKRGQGADGELFF | TGTGCCAGCAAGAGGGGACAGGGGGCTGACGGGGAGCTGTTTTTT
TRBJ2-5 | TRBV5-6 | . | many | CASSVRRAQETQYF | TGTGCCAGCAGCGTGAGGCGTGCCCAAGAGACCCAGTACTTC
TRBJ1-1 | TRBV28 | TRBD1 | . | CAIQQGLRWTEAFF | TGTGCCATCCAACAGGGGCTCAGGTGGACTGAAGCTTTCTTT
TRBJ2-2 | TRBV5-5 | TRBD2 | . | CASSLVAGYNTGELFF | TGTGCCAGCAGCTTGGTAGCGGGATATAACACCGGGGAGCTGTTTTTT